This TCR beta chain stems from a study of T cells after posttransplantation cyclophosphamide (dated by TCRdb to about 2016). Turning to the overall study: T cell repertoire reconstitution was tracked by TRB sequencing after myeloablative bone marrow transplantation in which posttransplantation cyclophosphamide was used as GVHD prophylaxis. Antigen receptor sequencing was done on samples from 35 to 40 PTCy-treated patients and from over 15 related bone marrow donors of those patients. Blood from all 30 or so PTCy patients with 1-year posttransplant specimens was subjected to TRB sequencing. In 3 patients, up to roughly 3 additional blood samples taken between 2 and 5.2 years after transplant also underwent TRB sequencing, as did pretransplant blood from a handful of patients. Because TRA and TRB clonality correlated tightly in fewer than ten samples, the subsequent TCR analyses were limited to TRB only. Public TRB sequences were queried against a database of over 3,500 sequences associated with responses to pathogens, tumor antigens, self-antigens and alloantigens.

TRB sequencing used genomic DNA with the immunoSEQ assay at survey resolution or the hsTCRB kit. Per the source publication's procedure: Initial read processing used immunoSEQ software, and repertoire analyses used the LymphoSeq R package. Clonality was computed as 1 minus normalized Shannon entropy, and a Gini coefficient was also calculated for each TRB dataset. Phenotypes of unsorted samples were inferred by mapping TRB sequences from sorted subsets of the recipient or donor onto the same recipient's unsorted samples. TCRdb's version of the immuneACCESS table is confined to in-frame rearrangements and falls short of the full clone set. An unresolved V gene accounts for under half of the shortfall where checked; the remainder is of unknown origin. Clone size and the V and J calls come from that table; the DNA yielded D and trimming. The sample profile shows 35,000 to 50,000 clones; less than 95% of them were found once. The ten largest make up 2% to 3% of the sample.

The sample's treatment or condition label, in plain terms: high-dose cyclophosphamide on days +3 and +4 as single-agent GVHD prophylaxis. For conditioning, the PTCy patients got busulfan and fludarabine, then a related or unrelated marrow graft, followed by cyclophosphamide on days +3 and +4. PTCy-treated patients came from a prospective multi-institutional clinical trial. Peripheral blood and bone marrow mononuclear cells were isolated by Ficoll-Hypaque density centrifugation and cryopreserved. Concerning this clone: Its antigen has not been determined. Base-call qualities are not available, and no considerably larger clone is one nucleotide away.

Broader findings and caveats from the paper: Across the approximately 48 patients, TRB clonality was highly associated with recipient CMV seropositivity and CMV reactivation, and diversity with PTCy was similar to that in the CNI/methotrexate controls. Donor-recipient similarity was low at 1-2 months but rose over the first year, and later blood repertoires were often dominated by donor CD8+ memory clones. The TRB repertoires of T cells infiltrating skin or the GI tract showed only limited overlap with the TRB repertoires found in blood.

This clonotype was sampled from a male patient aged 55 to 70 who received an allogeneic stem cell transplant from a related donor and was CMV-positive. Post transplant, some T cells may arise from the graft donor. The sequenced sample was PBMCs, obtained about 64 days after allogeneic stem cell transplant with posttransplant cyclophosphamide.

The CDR3 reads CASSPLRSSYNEQFF. The DNA sequence is as follows: TGTGCCAGCAGCCCCCTCCGGAGCTCCTACAATGAGCAGTTCTTC. This chain is built from TRBV28 and TRBJ2-1, with no D gene named confidently. The germline V gene specifies MDHEN as CDR1 and SYDVKM as CDR2. The CDR3 spans 15 residues, from the cysteine through the phenylalanine. Just CDR3 DNA is preserved here, 45 bases in frame from base 1. Deletion took 6 bases off V and 0 bases off J, with a span of 12 bases between the germline ends.